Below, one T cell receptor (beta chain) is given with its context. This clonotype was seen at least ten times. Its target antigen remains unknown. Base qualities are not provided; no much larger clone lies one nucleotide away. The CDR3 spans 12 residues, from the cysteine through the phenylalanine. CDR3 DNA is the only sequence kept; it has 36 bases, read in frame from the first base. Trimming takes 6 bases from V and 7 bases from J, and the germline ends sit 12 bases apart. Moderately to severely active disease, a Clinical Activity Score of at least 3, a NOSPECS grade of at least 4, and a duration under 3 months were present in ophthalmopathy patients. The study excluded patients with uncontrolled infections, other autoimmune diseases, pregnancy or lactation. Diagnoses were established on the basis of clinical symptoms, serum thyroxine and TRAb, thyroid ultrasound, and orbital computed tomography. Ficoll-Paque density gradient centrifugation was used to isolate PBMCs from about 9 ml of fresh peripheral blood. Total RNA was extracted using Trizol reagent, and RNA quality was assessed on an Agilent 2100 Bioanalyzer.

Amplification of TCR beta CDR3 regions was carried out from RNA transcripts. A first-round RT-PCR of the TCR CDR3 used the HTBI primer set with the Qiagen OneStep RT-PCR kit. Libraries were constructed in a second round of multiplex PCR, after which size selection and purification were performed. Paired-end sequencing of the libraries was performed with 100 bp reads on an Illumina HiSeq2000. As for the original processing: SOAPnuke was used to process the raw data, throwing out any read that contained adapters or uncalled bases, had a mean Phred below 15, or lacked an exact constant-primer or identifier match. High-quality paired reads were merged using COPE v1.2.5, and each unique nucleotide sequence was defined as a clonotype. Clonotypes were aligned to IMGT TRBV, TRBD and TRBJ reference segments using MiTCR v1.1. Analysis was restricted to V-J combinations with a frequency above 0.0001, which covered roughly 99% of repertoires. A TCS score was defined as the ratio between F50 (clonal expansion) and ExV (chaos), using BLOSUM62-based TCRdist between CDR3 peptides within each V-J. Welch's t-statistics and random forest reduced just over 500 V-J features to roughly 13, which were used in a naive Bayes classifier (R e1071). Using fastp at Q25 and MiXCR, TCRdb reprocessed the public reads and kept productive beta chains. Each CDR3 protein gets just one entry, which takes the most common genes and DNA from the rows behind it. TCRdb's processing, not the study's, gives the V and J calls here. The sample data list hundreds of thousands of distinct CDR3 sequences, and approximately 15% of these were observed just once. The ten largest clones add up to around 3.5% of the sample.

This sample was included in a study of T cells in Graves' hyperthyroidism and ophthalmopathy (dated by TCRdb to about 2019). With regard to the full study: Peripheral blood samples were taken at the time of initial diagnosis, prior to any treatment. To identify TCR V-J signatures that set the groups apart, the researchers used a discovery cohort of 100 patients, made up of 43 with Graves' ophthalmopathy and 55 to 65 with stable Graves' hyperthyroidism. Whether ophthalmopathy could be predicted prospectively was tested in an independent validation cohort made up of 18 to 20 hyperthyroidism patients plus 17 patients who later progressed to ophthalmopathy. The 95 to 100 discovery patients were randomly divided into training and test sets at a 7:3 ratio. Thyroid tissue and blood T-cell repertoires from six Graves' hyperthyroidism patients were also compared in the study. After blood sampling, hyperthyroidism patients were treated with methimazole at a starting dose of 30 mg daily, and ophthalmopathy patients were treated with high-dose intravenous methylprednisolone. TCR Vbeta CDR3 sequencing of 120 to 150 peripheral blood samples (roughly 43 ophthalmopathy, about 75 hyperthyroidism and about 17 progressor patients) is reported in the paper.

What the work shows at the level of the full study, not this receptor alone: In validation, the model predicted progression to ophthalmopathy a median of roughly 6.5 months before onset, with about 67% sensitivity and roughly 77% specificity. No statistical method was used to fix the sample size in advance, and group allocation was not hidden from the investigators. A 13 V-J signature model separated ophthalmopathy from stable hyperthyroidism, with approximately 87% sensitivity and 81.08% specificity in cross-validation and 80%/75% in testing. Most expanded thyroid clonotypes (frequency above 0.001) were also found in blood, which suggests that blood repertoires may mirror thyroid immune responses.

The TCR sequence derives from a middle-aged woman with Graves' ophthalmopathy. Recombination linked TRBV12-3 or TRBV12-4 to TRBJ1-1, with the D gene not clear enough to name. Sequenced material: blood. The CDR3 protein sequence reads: CASRPLAGEAFF. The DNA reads TGTGCCAGCAGACCCCTGGCCGGTGAAGCTTTCTTT.